Following are 20 T cell receptor beta chains from one sample sequenced in a study of spatial heterogeneity in lung cancer (dated by TCRdb to the late 2010s). The time point tag for this specimen amounts to: sample taken at primary tumor resection. Libraries were prepared through 5' RACE. The run used a NextSeq 500. TCRdb itself trimmed the public reads at Q25 with fastp, ran MiXCR and retained productive beta chains. Here each entry gathers all rows of one CDR3 protein and keeps the most common genes and DNA. The sample records more than 80,000 distinct CDR3 sequences, around 12% of which are singletons. About two fifths of the sample belongs to the ten largest clones. Sequencing was performed on PBMCs, taken at surgery. These receptors came from a male donor with early-stage non-small cell lung cancer.

This clonotype occurred many times. The gene calls are TRBV15 and TRBJ2-7, with 8 bases matching TRBD1. The germline gives CDR1 LNHNV, CDR2 YYDKDF (reference sequence). The V segment lost 3 bases and the J segment 3 bases; nucleotides outside the gene matches: 7. The CDR3 extends over 15 amino acids. The CDR3: CATSRDRASGYEQYF. The CDR3 nucleotides are TGTGCCACCAGCAGGGACAGGGCCTCAGGCTACGAGCAGTACTTC.

The chain combines TRBV11-2 with TRBJ1-2, with unresolved D. Trimming shortened V by 1 base and J by 2 bases, and 11 bases separated the two germline ends. Germline V gene data show CDR1 as SGHAT and CDR2 as FQNNGV. The CDR3 length is 15 residues. The CDR3 loop is CASSLGSNTNYGYTF. CDR3 DNA: TGTGCCAGCAGCTTAGGGTCTAACACCAACTATGGCTACACCTTC.

The sample holds a few counts of this clonotype. This chain uses TRBV5-1 with TRBJ1-1; the match to TRBD1 covers 9 bases. There are 19 residues in the CDR3. Germline CDR1 reads SGHRS; CDR2 reads YFSETQ. With 4 bases clipped from V and 4 bases from J, the junction kept 20 bases outside the gene matches. The chain's CDR3 is CASSPLGPATGGWSTEAFF. As DNA, the CDR3 is TGCGCCAGCAGCCCCTTAGGCCCGGCAACAGGGGGCTGGAGCACTGAAGCTTTCTTT.

This clonotype was counted at least ten times. The V and J genes are TRBV2 and TRBJ2-2; tentatively, D is TRBD1 or TRBD2 (5 bases each). This CDR3 region has 13 residues. Germline values: CDR1 SNHLY, CDR2 FYNNEI. Trimming shortened V by 7 bases and J by 1 base, and 7 bases separated the two germline ends. CDR3 sequence (DNA): TGTGCCAGCAAGAGGGGGAACACCGGGGAGCTGTTTTTT. Translation gives CASKRGNTGELFF.

This clonotype was picked up a small number of times. The chain uses TRBV6-5 and TRBJ1-2; TRBD1 matches 8 bases. This CDR3 spans 14 amino acids. V was pared by 6 bases and J by 4 bases, with 7 bases of the junction left unmatched. Germline CDR1 MNHEY, CDR2 SVGAGI. CDR3 protein: CASRRDRGTYGYTF. In DNA form, the CDR3 reads TGTGCCAGCAGACGAGACAGGGGAACCTATGGCTACACCTTC.

A few counts support this clonotype. The chain is built from TRBV12-3 or TRBV12-4 and TRBJ1-1, with unresolved D. The V end lost 3 bases, the J end lost 1 base, and 6 bases lay between the germline ends. The CDR3 has 13 amino acids. CDR3 nucleotide sequence: TGTGCCAGCAGTTTCGGGAAGAACACTGAAGCTTTCTTT. This gives the protein CASSFGKNTEAFF.

This clonotype was observed a handful of times. V gene TRBV18 combines with J gene TRBJ1-3; possibly TRBD1 for D (6 bases). The CDR3 spans 17 residues. V lost 0 bases and J 0 bases, leaving 12 bases between the germline ends. The germline V gene has CDR1 KGHSH and CDR2 LQKENI. The CDR3 DNA sequence: TGTGCCAGCTCACCACCCGGGACACCACGCTCTGGAAACACCATATATTTT. This sequence encodes CASSPPGTPRSGNTIYF.

The chain has TRBV28 and TRBJ2-2; D remains unclear. CDR1 MDHEN and CDR2 SYDVKM come from the germline V gene. The CDR3 is 14 residues long. Trimming shortened V by 7 bases and J by 1 base, and 10 bases separated the two germline ends. CDR3 loop: CASNTRMNTGELFF. The CDR3 region has the DNA TGTGCCAGCAATACCCGGATGAACACCGGGGAGCTGTTTTTT.

The chain recombines TRBV7-3 with TRBJ1-5; D gene ambiguous. CDR1 and CDR2 from the germline V gene are SGHTA and FQGTGA. Trimming left V 5 bases short and J 2 bases short, with 13 bases between. This CDR3 is 15 amino acids long. This CDR3 reads CASSLFAKGNQPQHF. The CDR3 nucleotides are TGTGCCAGCAGCCTATTTGCAAAGGGCAATCAGCCCCAGCATTTT.

The genes are TRBV4-3 and TRBJ2-3; 8 bases match TRBD2. This CDR3 is 15 amino acids long. Germline CDR1 is LGHNA and CDR2 is YSLEER. Losses at the gene ends were 6 bases for V and 5 bases for J; bases not matched to a gene: 10. In DNA form, the CDR3 reads TGCGCCAGCAGTCTCGAGGTCGCGGGAGGAGATACGCAGTATTTT. Protein sequence: CASSLEVAGGDTQYF.

The genes are TRBV12-3 or TRBV12-4 and TRBJ2-2; no definite D call. V was pared by 1 base and J by 8 bases, with 14 bases between. This CDR3 has 15 residues. The CDR3 here is CASSLVPFPFGELFF. CDR3 DNA sequence: TGTGCCAGCAGTTTAGTTCCGTTTCCGTTTGGGGAGCTGTTTTTT.

This chain links TRBV13 with TRBJ2-3, with D possibly being TRBD1 (5 bases). Germline assignment: CDR1 PRHDT and CDR2 FYEKMQ (reference sequence). Trimming took 5 bases from V and 0 from J, leaving 27 bases between them. CDR3 length: 20 residues. The CDR3 bases are TGTGCCAGCAGCGCCCAGACAGACTTAGAGGCCTTCTACAGCACAGATACGCAGTATTTT. Translating gives CASSAQTDLEAFYSTDTQYF.

The sample holds many counts of this clonotype. The chain combines TRBV14 with TRBJ2-1; no reliable D call. CDR1 is SGHDN and CDR2 is FVKESK in the germline V gene. This CDR3 is 14 amino acids long. V lost 1 base to trimming and J lost 3 bases, with 7 bases between them. CDR3 nucleotides: TGTGCCAGCAGCCAAGGTGCATACTACAATGAGCAGTTCTTC. It is translated as CASSQGAYYNEQFF. Supplemented by reference TRBV14 and TRBJ2-1, the full variable domain reads EAGVTQFPSHSVIEKGQTVTLRCDPISGHDNLYWYRRVMGKEIKFLLHFVKESKQDESGMPNNRFLAERTGGTYSTLKVQPAELEDSGVYFCASSQGAYYNEQFFGPGTRLTVL.

This clonotype came up a few times. V usage is TRBV2 and J usage is TRBJ1-2, with 11 bases lining up with TRBD1. The CDR3 runs 12 residues. V was clipped by 9 bases and J by 6 bases; unmatched bases: 3. Germline V lookup: CDR1 SNHLY, CDR2 FYNNEI. The CDR3: CASWTGGDGYTF. The CDR3 DNA reads TGTGCCAGTTGGACAGGGGGCGATGGCTACACCTTC.

This clonotype was recorded a few times. The chain couples TRBV20-1 to TRBJ1-1; D possibly corresponds to TRBD1 (6 bases). Trimming removed 7 bases at V and 13 bases at J, with 25 bases between. CDR3 length: 13 amino acids. Per the germline V gene, CDR1 is DFQATT and CDR2 is SNEGSKA (reference sequence). CDR3 sequence (DNA): TGCAGTGTGAAGGGGGGTTCGGGGCAGGCGGGTTTCTTT. Encoded protein: CSVKGGSGQAGFF.

This clonotype was detected only a few times. The rearrangement joins TRBV7-2 to TRBJ1-5; 8 bases match TRBD1. The CDR3 covers 16 residues. V lost 7 bases and J lost 0; bases outside the gene matches: 8. In germline, CDR1 is SGHTA, CDR2 FQGNSA. CDR3 protein: CASTLVGTGSNQPQHF. CDR3 nucleotide sequence: TGTGCCAGCACCCTAGTGGGGACAGGTAGCAATCAGCCCCAGCATTTT.

The chain couples TRBV7-9 to TRBJ2-1, with 9 bases aligning to TRBD2. The CDR3 runs to 15 residues. J lost 8 bases, V lost 4 bases, and 9 bases had no gene match. Germline loops: CDR1 SEHNR, CDR2 FQNEAQ (reference sequence). CDR3 bases: TGTGCCAGCAGCTCTAGAGCGGGGGGTATGTATGAGCAGTTCTTC. Amino acids: CASSSRAGGMYEQFF. Full variable domain (missing parts from reference TRBV7-9 and TRBJ2-1): DTGVSQNPRHKITKRGQNVTFRCDPISEHNRLYWYRQTLGQGPEFLTYFQNEAQLEKSRLLSDRFSAERPKGSFSTLEIQRTEQGDSAMYLCASSSRAGGMYEQFFGPGTRLTVL.

V gene TRBV7-9 combines with J gene TRBJ1-1; D unclear. In germline, CDR1 is SEHNR, CDR2 FQNEAQ (reference sequence). This CDR3 region has 15 residues. Trimming pared 6 bases from V and 1 base from J, leaving 15 bases between. The CDR3 DNA reads as TGTGCCAGCAGTTTCCCTTGGGCGACGAACACTGAAGCTTTCTTT. Translation: CASSFPWATNTEAFF.

This clonotype has a handful of counts. The V gene is TRBV5-1, the J gene TRBJ2-5; D may be TRBD2 (5 bases). The CDR3 runs to 16 residues. Trimming shortened V by 3 bases and J by 1 base, and 16 bases separated the two germline ends. Per germline, CDR1 SGHRS and CDR2 YFSETQ. The CDR3 loop is CASSSTGTRLQETQYF. For the CDR3, the DNA is TGCGCCAGCAGCTCAACGGGTACTAGACTCCAAGAGACCCAGTACTTC.

This chain links TRBV7-2 with TRBJ2-7, with a tentative D call TRBD2 (6 bases). The V gene's germline CDR1 is SGHTA and CDR2 FQGNSA. The CDR3 contains 14 residues. V shed 0 bases and J shed 3 bases, with 9 bases lying between them. The CDR3 spells CASSLALADYEQYF. Here the CDR3 DNA reads TGTGCCAGCAGCTTAGCACTAGCTGACTACGAGCAGTACTTC.